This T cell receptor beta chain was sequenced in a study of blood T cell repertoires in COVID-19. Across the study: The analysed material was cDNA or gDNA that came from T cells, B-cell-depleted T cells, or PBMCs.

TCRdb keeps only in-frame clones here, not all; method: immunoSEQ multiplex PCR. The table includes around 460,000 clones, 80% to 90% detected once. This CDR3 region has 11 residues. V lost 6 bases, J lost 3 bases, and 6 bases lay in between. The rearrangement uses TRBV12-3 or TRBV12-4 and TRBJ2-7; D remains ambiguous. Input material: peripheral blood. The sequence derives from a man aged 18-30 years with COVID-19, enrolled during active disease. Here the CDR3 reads CASRLNYEQYF. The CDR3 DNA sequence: TGTGCCAGCAGACTGAACTACGAGCAGTACTTC.